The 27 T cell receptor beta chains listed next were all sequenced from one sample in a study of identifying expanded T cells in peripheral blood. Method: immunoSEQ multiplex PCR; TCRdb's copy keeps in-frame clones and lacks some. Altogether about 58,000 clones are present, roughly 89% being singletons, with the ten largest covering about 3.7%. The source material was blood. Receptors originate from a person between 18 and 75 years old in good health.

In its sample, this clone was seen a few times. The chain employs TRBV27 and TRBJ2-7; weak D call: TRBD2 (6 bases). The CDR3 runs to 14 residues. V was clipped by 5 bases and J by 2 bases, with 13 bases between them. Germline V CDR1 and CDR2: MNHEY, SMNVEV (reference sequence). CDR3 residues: CASSMKEGPYEQYF. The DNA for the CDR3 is TGTGCCAGCAGTATGAAGGAGGGCCCCTACGAGCAGTACTTC.

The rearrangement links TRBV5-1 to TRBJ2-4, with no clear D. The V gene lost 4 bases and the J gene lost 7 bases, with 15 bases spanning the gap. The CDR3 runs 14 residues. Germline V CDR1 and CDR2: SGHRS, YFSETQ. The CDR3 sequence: CASSTPESVNIQYF. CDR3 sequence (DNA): TGCGCCAGCAGCACCCCAGAGTCCGTGAACATTCAGTACTTC.

CDR3 protein: CASSSDTDTQYF. The CDR3 bases are TGCGCCAGCAGCTCAGACACAGATACGCAGTATTTT. The chain employs TRBV5-1 and TRBJ2-3; no reliable D call. Germline V CDR1 and CDR2: SGHRS, YFSETQ. This CDR3 spans 12 amino acids. V was pared by 3 bases and J by 2 bases, with 4 bases between.

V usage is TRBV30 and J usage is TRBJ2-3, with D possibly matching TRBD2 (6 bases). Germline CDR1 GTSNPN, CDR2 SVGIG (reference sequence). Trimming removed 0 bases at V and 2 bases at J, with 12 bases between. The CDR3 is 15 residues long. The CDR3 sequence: CAWSVFGGVTDTQYF. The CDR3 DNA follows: TGTGCCTGGAGTGTCTTTGGCGGGGTCACAGATACGCAGTATTTT.

The CDR3 DNA sequence: TGTGCCAGCAGCTTGGGTCTCACCGGGGAGCTGTTTTTT. Translation: CASSLGLTGELFF. The rearrangement links TRBV5-6 to TRBJ2-2; D unresolved. CDR1 and CDR2 (germline): SGHDT, YYEEEE. The CDR3 contains 13 residues. Trimming removed 0 bases from V and 4 bases from J, with 4 bases in between.

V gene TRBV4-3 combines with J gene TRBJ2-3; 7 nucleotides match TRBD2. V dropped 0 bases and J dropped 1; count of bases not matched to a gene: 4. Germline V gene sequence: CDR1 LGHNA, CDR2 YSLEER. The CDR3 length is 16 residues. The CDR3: CASSQEGSGGTDTQYF. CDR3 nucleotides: TGCGCCAGCAGCCAAGAAGGCAGCGGGGGCACAGATACGCAGTATTTT.

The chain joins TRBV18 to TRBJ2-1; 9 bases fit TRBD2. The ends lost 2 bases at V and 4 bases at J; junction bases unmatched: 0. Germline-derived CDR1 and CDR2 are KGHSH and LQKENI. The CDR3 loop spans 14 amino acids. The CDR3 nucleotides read TGTGCCAGCTCACCAAGCGGGGGGTACAATGAGCAGTTCTTC. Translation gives CASSPSGGYNEQFF.

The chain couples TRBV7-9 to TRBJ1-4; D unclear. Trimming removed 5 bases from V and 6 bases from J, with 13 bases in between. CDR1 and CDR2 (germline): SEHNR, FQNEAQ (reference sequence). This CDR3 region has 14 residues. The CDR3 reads CASSAGIRDEKLFF. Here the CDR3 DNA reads TGTGCCAGCAGCGCCGGGATCCGGGATGAAAAACTGTTTTTT.

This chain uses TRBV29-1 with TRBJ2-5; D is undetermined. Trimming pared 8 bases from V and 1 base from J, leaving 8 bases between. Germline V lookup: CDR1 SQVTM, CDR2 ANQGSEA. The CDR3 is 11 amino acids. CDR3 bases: TGCAGCCTACGGTTCCAAGAGACCCAGTACTTC. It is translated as CSLRFQETQYF.

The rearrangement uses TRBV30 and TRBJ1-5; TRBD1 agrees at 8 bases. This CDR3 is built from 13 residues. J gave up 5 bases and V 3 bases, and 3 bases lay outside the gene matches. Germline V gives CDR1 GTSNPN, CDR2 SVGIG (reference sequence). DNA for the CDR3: TGTGCCTGGAGCACAGGGGGTGATCAGCCCCAGCATTTT. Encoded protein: CAWSTGGDQPQHF.

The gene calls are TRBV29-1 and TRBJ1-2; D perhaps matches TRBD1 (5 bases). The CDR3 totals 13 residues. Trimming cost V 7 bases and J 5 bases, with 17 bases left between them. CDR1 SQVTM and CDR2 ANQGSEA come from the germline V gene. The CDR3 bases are TGCAGCGCCCGGGCGGGGGATGGTTATGGCTACACCTTC. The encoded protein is CSARAGDGYGYTF. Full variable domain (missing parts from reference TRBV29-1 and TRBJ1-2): SAVISQKPSRDICQRGTSLTIQCQVDSQVTMMFWYRQQPGQSLTLIATANQGSEATYESGFVIDKFPISRPNLTFSTLTVSNMSPEDSSIYLCSARAGDGYGYTFGSGTRLTVV.

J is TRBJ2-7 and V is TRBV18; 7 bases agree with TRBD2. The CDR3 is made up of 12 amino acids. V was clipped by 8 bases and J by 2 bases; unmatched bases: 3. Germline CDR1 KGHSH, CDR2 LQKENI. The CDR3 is CASGGRAYEQYF. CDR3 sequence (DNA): TGTGCCAGCGGGGGGAGGGCCTACGAGCAGTACTTC.

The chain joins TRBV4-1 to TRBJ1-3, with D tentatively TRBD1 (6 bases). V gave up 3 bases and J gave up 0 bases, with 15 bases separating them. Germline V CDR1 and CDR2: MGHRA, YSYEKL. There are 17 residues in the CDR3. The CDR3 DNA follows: TGCGCCAGCAGCCACAGTTTTACAGGGATCTCTGGAAACACCATATATTTT. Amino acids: CASSHSFTGISGNTIYF.

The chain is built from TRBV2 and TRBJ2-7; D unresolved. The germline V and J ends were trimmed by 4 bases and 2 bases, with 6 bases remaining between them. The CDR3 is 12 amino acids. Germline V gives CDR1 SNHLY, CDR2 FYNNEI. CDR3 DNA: TGTGCCAGCAGTGTCGTCCCCTACGAGCAGTACTTC. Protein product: CASSVVPYEQYF. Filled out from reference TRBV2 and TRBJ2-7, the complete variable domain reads EPEVTQTPSHQVTQMGQEVILRCVPISNHLYFYWYRQILGQKVEFLVSFYNNEISEKSEIFDDQFSVERPDGSNFTLKIRSTKLEDSAMYFCASSVVPYEQYFGPGTRLTVT.

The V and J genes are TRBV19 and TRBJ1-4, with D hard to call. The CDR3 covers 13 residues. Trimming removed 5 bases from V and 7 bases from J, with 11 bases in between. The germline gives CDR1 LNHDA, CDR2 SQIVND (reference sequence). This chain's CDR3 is CASSPMAGEKLFF. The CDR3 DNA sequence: TGTGCCAGTAGTCCCATGGCGGGTGAAAAACTGTTTTTT.

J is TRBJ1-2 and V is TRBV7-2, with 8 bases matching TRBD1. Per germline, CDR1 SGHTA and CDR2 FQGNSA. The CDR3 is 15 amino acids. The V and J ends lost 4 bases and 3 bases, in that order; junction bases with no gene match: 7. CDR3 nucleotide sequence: TGTGCCAGCAGCTCAGGGGGCGGTGGGTACTATGGCTACACCTTC. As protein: CASSSGGGGYYGYTF. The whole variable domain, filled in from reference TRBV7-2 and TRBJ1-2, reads GAGVSQSPSNKVTEKGKDVELRCDPISGHTALYWYRQSLGQGLEFLIYFQGNSAPDKSGLPSDRFSAERTGGSVSTLTIQRTQQEDSAVYLCASSSGGGGYYGYTFGSGTRLTVV.

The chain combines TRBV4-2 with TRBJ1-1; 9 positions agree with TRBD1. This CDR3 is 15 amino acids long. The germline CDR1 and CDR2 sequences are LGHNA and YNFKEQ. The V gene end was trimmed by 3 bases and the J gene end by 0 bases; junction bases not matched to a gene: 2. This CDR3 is CASSQGQGMNTEAFF. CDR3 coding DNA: TGTGCCAGCAGCCAGGGACAGGGAATGAACACTGAAGCTTTCTTT.

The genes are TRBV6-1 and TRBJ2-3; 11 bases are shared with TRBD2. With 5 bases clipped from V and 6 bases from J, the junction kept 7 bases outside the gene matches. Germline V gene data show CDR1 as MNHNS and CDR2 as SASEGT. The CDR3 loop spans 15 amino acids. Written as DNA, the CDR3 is TGTGCCAGCAGTTTGAATAGCGGGGGGGTGGATACGCAGTATTTT. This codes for CASSLNSGGVDTQYF.

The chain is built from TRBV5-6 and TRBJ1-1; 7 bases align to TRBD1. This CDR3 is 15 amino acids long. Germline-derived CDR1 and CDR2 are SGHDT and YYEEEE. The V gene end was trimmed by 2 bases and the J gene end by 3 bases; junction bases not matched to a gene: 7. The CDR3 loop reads CASSFSGGMDTEAFF. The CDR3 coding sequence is TGTGCCAGCAGCTTTTCAGGGGGAATGGACACTGAAGCTTTCTTT.

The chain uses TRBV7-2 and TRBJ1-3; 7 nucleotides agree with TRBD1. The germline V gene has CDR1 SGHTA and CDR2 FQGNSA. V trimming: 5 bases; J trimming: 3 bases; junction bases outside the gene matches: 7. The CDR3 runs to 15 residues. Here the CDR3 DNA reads TGTGCCAGCAGCCGGACAGGAGAAAATGGAAACACCATATATTTT. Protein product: CASSRTGENGNTIYF. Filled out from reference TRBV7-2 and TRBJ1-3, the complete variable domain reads GAGVSQSPSNKVTEKGKDVELRCDPISGHTALYWYRQSLGQGLEFLIYFQGNSAPDKSGLPSDRFSAERTGGSVSTLTIQRTQQEDSAVYLCASSRTGENGNTIYFGEGSWLTVV.

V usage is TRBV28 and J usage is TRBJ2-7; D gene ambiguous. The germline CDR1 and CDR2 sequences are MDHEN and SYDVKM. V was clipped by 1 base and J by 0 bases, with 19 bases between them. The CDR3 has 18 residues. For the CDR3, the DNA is TGTGCCAGCAGTTTATTTGGCCATATACCCGCAAGCTCCTACGAGCAGTACTTC. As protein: CASSLFGHIPASSYEQYF.

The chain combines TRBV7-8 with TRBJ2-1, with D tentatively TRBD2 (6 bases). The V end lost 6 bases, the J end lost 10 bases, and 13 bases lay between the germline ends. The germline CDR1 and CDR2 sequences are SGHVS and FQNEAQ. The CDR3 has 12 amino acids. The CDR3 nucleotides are TGTGCCAGCAGTCTCCCTGGGGGGGAGCAGTTCTTC. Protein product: CASSLPGGEQFF.

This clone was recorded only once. The DNA of the CDR3 is TGTGCCAGCAGCTCACCTTCTGGCGGCTCCTACGAGCAGTACTTC. It specifies CASSSPSGGSYEQYF. V usage is TRBV11-3 and J usage is TRBJ2-7; D call uncertain. The CDR3 is 15 residues long. The V end was cut by 4 bases, the J end by 0 bases, with 13 bases between. Germline V lookup: CDR1 SGHNT, CDR2 YENEEA.

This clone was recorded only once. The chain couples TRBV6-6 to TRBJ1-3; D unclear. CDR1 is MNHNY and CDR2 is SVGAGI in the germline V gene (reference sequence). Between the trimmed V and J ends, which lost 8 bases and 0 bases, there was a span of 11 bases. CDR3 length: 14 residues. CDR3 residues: CASGASSSGNTIYF. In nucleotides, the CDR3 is TGTGCCAGCGGAGCCTCCAGCTCTGGAAACACCATATATTTT.

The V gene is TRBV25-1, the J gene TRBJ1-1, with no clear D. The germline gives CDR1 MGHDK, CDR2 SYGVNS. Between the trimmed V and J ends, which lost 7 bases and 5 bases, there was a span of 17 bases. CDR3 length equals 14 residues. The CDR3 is CASTSTGRGTEAFF. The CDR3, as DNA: TGTGCCAGCACATCTACCGGGAGAGGGACTGAAGCTTTCTTT.

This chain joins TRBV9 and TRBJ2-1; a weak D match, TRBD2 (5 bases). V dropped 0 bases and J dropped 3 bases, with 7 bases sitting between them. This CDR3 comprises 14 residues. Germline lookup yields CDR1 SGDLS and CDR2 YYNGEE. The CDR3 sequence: CASSVESGYNEQFF. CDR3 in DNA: TGTGCCAGCAGCGTAGAAAGCGGCTACAATGAGCAGTTCTTC.

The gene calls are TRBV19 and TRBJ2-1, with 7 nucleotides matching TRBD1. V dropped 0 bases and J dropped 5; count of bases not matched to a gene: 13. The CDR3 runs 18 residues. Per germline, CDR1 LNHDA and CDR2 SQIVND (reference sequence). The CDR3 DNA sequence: TGTGCCAGTAGTATAGATCCGATGGCAGGGGGTTCGAACAATGAGCAGTTCTTC. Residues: CASSIDPMAGGSNNEQFF.